This T cell receptor (beta chain) originates from a study of control samples from healthy donors and cancer patients. Germline CDR1 is SGDLS and CDR2 is YYNGEE. The CDR3 extends over 17 amino acids. V was pared by 4 bases and J by 5 bases, with 13 bases of the junction left unmatched. Clones were sequenced by immunoSEQ multiplex PCR, and TCRdb holds only the in-frame ones, with some missing. Of fewer than 500,000 clones listed, 75% to 95% were seen once; the top ten hold approximately 6.3%. This clone was recorded only once. The sequenced sample was PBMCs. V gene TRBV9 combines with J gene TRBJ2-2; TRBD1 agrees at 8 bases. The TCR originated in a man aged 35-49 years with head and neck cancer. The CDR3 spells CASSPHRTGKGTGELFF. The CDR3 nucleotides read TGTGCCAGCAGCCCCCACCGGACAGGGAAGGGGACCGGGGAGCTGTTTTTT. Variable domain in full (rest from reference TRBV9 and TRBJ2-2): DSGVTQTPKHLITATGQRVTLRCSPRSGDLSVYWYQQSLDQGLQFLIQYYNGEERAKGNILERFSAQQFPDLHSELNLSSLELGDSALYFCASSPHRTGKGTGELFFGEGSRLTVL.